This TCR beta chain comes out of a study of technical replicates of blood from a handful of donors. Produced via immunoSEQ multiplex PCR; TCRdb's table is partial and in-frame only. The sample lists roughly 80,000 clones, about 95% occurring once. Germline values: CDR1 SGDLS, CDR2 YYNGEE. Trimming at V came to 3 bases and at J to 4 bases, leaving 9 bases not matched to a gene. The CDR3 is made up of 16 amino acids. Sequencing was carried out using T cells isolated from PBMCs. The clonotype comes from a human donor in good health. J is TRBJ2-2 and V is TRBV9, with TRBD2 matching over 7 bases. The CDR3 here is CASSALVSGSTGELFF. Here the CDR3 DNA reads TGTGCCAGCAGCGCTCTCGTTAGCGGGTCCACCGGGGAGCTGTTTTTT.